Following are 27 T cell receptor beta chains from one sample sequenced in a study of T cells in Graves' hyperthyroidism and ophthalmopathy (dated by TCRdb to the late 2010s). The method behind the library was multiplex PCR. The data were produced on an Illumina HiSeq 2000. The TCR beta CDR3 regions were amplified from the RNA transcripts. A first-round RT-PCR of the TCR CDR3 used the HTBI primer set with the Qiagen OneStep RT-PCR kit. TCRdb applied fastp at Q25 and MiXCR to the public reads, then kept only in-frame beta chains. Rows are combined by CDR3 protein, so each entry shows the most common genes and DNA. The sample records approximately 430,000 distinct CDR3 sequences, around 14% of which are singletons. Approximately 8% of the sample rests with the top ten. Sequencing used blood. The receptors shown here come from a woman between 18 and 29 years old with Graves' hyperthyroidism.

As regards this clonotype: A much larger clone lies one base from this, so it may be a read error. The chain carries TRBV27 and TRBJ1-1; TRBD1 might be the D (5 bases). The CDR3 totals 14 residues. Looked up from germline, CDR1 is MNHEY and CDR2 is SMNVEV (reference sequence). The CDR3 DNA reads as TGTGTCAGCAGTTCCCTCGGGGGGACCACTGAAGCTTTCTTT. Translated: CVSSSLGGTTEAFF.

This clonotype was detected ten times or more. The CDR3 here is CASSGQGLETF. The CDR3, as DNA: TGTGCCAGCAGTGGACAGGGCCTAGAGACCTTC. The chain has TRBV12-3 or TRBV12-4 and TRBJ1-2, with 8 bases lining up with TRBD1. V shed 5 bases and J 14 bases; nucleotides not matched to a gene: 7. CDR3 length equals 11 residues.

The J gene is TRBJ2-6, the V gene TRBV28, with D hard to call. Germline CDR1 MDHEN, CDR2 SYDVKM. The CDR3 has 20 residues. V was shortened by 7 bases and J by 0 bases, with 25 bases between the two germline ends. CDR3 nucleotides: TGTGCCAGCACCAATCGCCAAAGCCGGCGAATAAGCTCTGGGGCCAACGTCCTGACTTTC. Protein sequence: CASTNRQSRRISSGANVLTF.

This clonotype showed up just a few times. V is TRBV5-4 and J is TRBJ2-5; 8 bases line up with TRBD1. Germline CDR1 is SGHNT and CDR2 is YYREEE (reference sequence). After removal of 5 bases from V and 5 bases from J, the junction contained 11 bases not matched to a gene. CDR3 size: 15 residues. The CDR3 DNA sequence: TGTGCCAGCAGAAAGCAGGGGGCTGGTTTGGAGACCCAGTACTTC. This encodes CASRKQGAGLETQYF.

This clonotype was counted at least ten times. The chain joins TRBV2 to TRBJ2-1, with 10 bases aligning to TRBD2. The CDR3 length is 14 residues. V trimming: 8 bases; J trimming: 6 bases; junction bases outside the gene matches: 7. The germline gives CDR1 SNHLY, CDR2 FYNNEI. The CDR3: CASPGLAASNEQFF. The CDR3 coding sequence is TGTGCCAGCCCCGGACTAGCGGCGTCCAATGAGCAGTTCTTC.

CDR3 nucleotide sequence: TGTGCCTGGAGTGACTCAGATACGCAGTATTTT. Protein product: CAWSDSDTQYF. The gene calls are TRBV30 and TRBJ2-3; no clear D gene. From germline, CDR1 is GTSNPN and CDR2 SVGIG (reference sequence). Trimming took off 1 base at V and 4 bases at J, with 3 bases between the two ends. The CDR3 is made up of 11 amino acids.

This clonotype was seen more than once but under ten times. A read error is possible here, since a much larger clone lies one base away. The limits of the CDR3 on the DNA are not certain, so only TCRdb's listed CDR3 is given. The chain is built from TRBV12-5 and TRBJ1-1. Germline loops: CDR1 LGHNT, CDR2 FRNRAP. The CDR3 sequence runs 14 residues, both termini included. The CDR3 loop reads CASGLGMGSTEAFF.

The gene calls are TRBV5-1 and TRBJ2-2; 8 bases match TRBD2. The V gene's germline CDR1 is SGHRS and CDR2 YFSETQ. This CDR3 is built from 14 residues. The V gene end was trimmed by 7 bases and the J gene end by 1 base; junction bases not matched to a gene: 3. The chain's CDR3 is CASAREGNTGELFF. For the CDR3, the DNA is TGCGCCAGCGCTCGGGAGGGGAACACCGGGGAGCTGTTTTTT.

CDR3 amino acids: CSASPGEVLDRTDTQYF. The CDR3 DNA reads as TGCAGTGCTAGTCCGGGGGAGGTCCTAGACCGCACAGATACGCAGTATTTT. V and J are TRBV20-1 and TRBJ2-3; perhaps TRBD2 as D (6 bases). The ends were cut back, 3 bases at V and 1 base at J, with 20 bases in the middle. Germline CDR1 is DFQATT and CDR2 is SNEGSKA (reference sequence). The CDR3 is made up of 17 amino acids.

In this sample, this clonotype turned up many times. The chain carries TRBV11-3 and TRBJ2-7, with a possible D match to TRBD2 (5 bases). V lost 0 bases and J lost 1, with 10 bases in between. This CDR3 is built from 15 residues. Germline CDR1 SGHNT, CDR2 YENEEA. CDR3 in DNA: TGTGCCAGCAGCTTAGAAAGCGGTCGATCCTACGAGCAGTACTTC. Protein sequence: CASSLESGRSYEQYF.

DNA for the CDR3: TGCGCCAGCAGCTTGACAGGGCAGGGTTACTATGGCTACACCTTC. The encoded protein is CASSLTGQGYYGYTF. This chain connects TRBV5-1 to TRBJ1-2, with D tentatively TRBD1 (6 bases). The CDR3 has 15 residues. V lost 1 base and J 3 bases, leaving 13 bases between the germline ends. CDR1 is SGHRS and CDR2 is YFSETQ in the germline V gene.

This clonotype was observed at least ten times. The chain couples TRBV5-6 to TRBJ2-7; 9 bases map to TRBD1. This CDR3 spans 14 amino acids. Per germline, CDR1 SGHDT and CDR2 YYEEEE. The J segment lost 2 bases and the V segment lost 4 bases, leaving 4 bases of the junction unmatched. The CDR3 sequence: CASSRTGVPYEQYF. CDR3 nucleotide sequence: TGTGCCAGCAGCCGGACAGGGGTTCCCTACGAGCAGTACTTC.

The sample holds a few counts of this clonotype. This chain links TRBV10-3 with TRBJ2-6, with D maybe TRBD2 (6 bases). The V gene's germline CDR1 is ENHRY and CDR2 SYGVKD. Trimming pared 6 bases from V and 4 bases from J, leaving 7 bases between. The CDR3 extends over 13 amino acids. CDR3 amino acids: CAIRLAGANVLTF. In DNA form, the CDR3 reads TGTGCCATCAGACTAGCCGGGGCCAACGTCCTGACTTTC.

At least ten counts were recorded for this clonotype. The genes are TRBV20-1 and TRBJ2-1; 7 bases are shared with TRBD2. CDR1 is DFQATT and CDR2 is SNEGSKA in the germline V gene (reference sequence). V lost 5 bases, J lost 2 bases, and 3 bases stayed unmatched. The CDR3 has 13 amino acids. In DNA form, the CDR3 reads TGCAGTGCTGTAGCGGGCGCCTACAATGAGCAGTTCTTC. Protein product: CSAVAGAYNEQFF.

In this sample, this clonotype turned up many times. The chain carries TRBV2 and TRBJ2-1; TRBD2 agrees at 7 bases. V dropped 7 bases and J dropped 8; count of bases not matched to a gene: 11. Germline V gene data show CDR1 as SNHLY and CDR2 as FYNNEI. The CDR3 loop spans 14 amino acids. CDR3 loop: CASNGGTGLDEQFF. The DNA of the CDR3 is TGTGCCAGCAACGGGGGGACGGGATTAGATGAGCAGTTCTTC.

This clonotype was seen more than once but under ten times. This chain links TRBV7-3 with TRBJ2-3; weak D call: TRBD1 (6 bases). Germline loops: CDR1 SGHTA, CDR2 FQGTGA. The CDR3 sequence is 15 residues long. With 5 bases removed from V and 5 bases from J, the gap between germline ends came to 17 bases. In DNA, the CDR3 is TGTGCCAGCAGCCCCTCGGGACAAGCGAGAGATACGCAGTATTTT. Amino acid sequence: CASSPSGQARDTQYF.

This clonotype was recorded at least ten times. V is TRBV7-9 and J is TRBJ1-2; 9 bases align to TRBD1. The CDR3 consists of 14 residues. Unmatched junction bases numbered 8, after V lost 6 bases and J lost 6 bases. Germline V lookup: CDR1 SEHNR, CDR2 FQNEAQ (reference sequence). CDR3 coding DNA: TGTGCCAGCAGGCAGGGGACAGGGATGGATGGCTACACCTTC. Protein: CASRQGTGMDGYTF.

V gene TRBV15 combines with J gene TRBJ2-5; 10 bases agree with TRBD1. V dropped 1 base and J dropped 5; count of bases not matched to a gene: 16. CDR3 length: 19 residues. Germline assignment: CDR1 LNHNV and CDR2 YYDKDF (reference sequence). CDR3 region: CATSRGAWETGGGRETQYF. CDR3 coding DNA: TGTGCCACCAGCAGAGGAGCGTGGGAGACAGGGGGCGGTAGGGAGACCCAGTACTTC.

This clonotype appeared a few times. The chain is built from TRBV4-1 and TRBJ2-3; 10 bases match TRBD2. V lost 2 bases to trimming and J lost 2 bases; unmatched junction nucleotides: 7. CDR1 MGHRA and CDR2 YSYEKL come from the germline V gene. This CDR3 is 17 amino acids long. CDR3 DNA: TGCGCCAGCAGCCAACACTTAGCGGGAGGCCCCACAGATACGCAGTATTTT. Residues: CASSQHLAGGPTDTQYF.

This clonotype was found many times. The chain combines TRBV12-3 or TRBV12-4 with TRBJ2-5; 7 nucleotides agree with TRBD2. V lost 7 bases, J lost 4 bases, and 12 bases stayed unmatched. The length of the CDR3 is 15 residues. DNA for the CDR3: TGTGCCAGCACCGCGGGAGATTGGCGACGAGAGACCCAGTACTTC. Protein: CASTAGDWRRETQYF.

The chain links TRBV20-1 to TRBJ2-7; 9 bases line up with TRBD1. The germline V gene has CDR1 DFQATT and CDR2 SNEGSKA (reference sequence). The CDR3 has 15 residues. Trimming cost V 3 bases and J 2 bases; bases outside gene matches: 8. The CDR3: CSASPDRGITYEQYF. The CDR3 DNA reads as TGCAGTGCTAGCCCGGACAGGGGAATAACCTACGAGCAGTACTTC.

This clonotype was seen at least ten times. The V and J genes are TRBV30 and TRBJ2-7; D is ambiguous. Germline CDR1 is GTSNPN and CDR2 is SVGIG (reference sequence). The germline V and J ends were trimmed by 3 bases and 5 bases, with 11 bases remaining between them. The CDR3 is made up of 12 amino acids. CDR3 region: CAWRDLRHEQYF. CDR3 sequence (DNA): TGTGCCTGGAGGGACCTTCGCCACGAGCAGTACTTC.

Many counts were recorded for this clonotype. The chain carries TRBV10-3 and TRBJ1-1, with a possible D match to TRBD1 (5 bases). Germline assignment: CDR1 ENHRY and CDR2 SYGVKD. The CDR3 length is 12 residues. The germline V and J ends were trimmed by 8 bases and 3 bases, with 10 bases remaining between them. The CDR3 here is CAIGAVDTEAFF. The DNA for the CDR3 is TGTGCCATCGGGGCGGTCGACACTGAAGCTTTCTTT.

V gene TRBV5-1 combines with J gene TRBJ1-3; D is possibly TRBD1 (6 bases). Germline V CDR1 and CDR2: SGHRS, YFSETQ. The V and J ends lost 7 bases and 16 bases respectively, with 15 bases between them. The CDR3 runs to 10 residues. The DNA for the CDR3 is TGCGCCAGCGGCAGGGGCCCTAAGTATTTT. As protein: CASGRGPKYF.

This clonotype was recorded many times. The V and J genes are TRBV11-3 and TRBJ2-2, with 11 bases identical to TRBD1. This CDR3 has 16 residues. J lost 1 base, V lost 7 bases, and 5 bases had no gene match. Germline lookup yields CDR1 SGHNT and CDR2 YENEEA. CDR3 sequence (DNA): TGTGCCAGCAACCAGGGACAGGGGGGGAACACCGGGGAGCTGTTTTTT. This codes for CASNQGQGGNTGELFF.

There are many counts of this clonotype. The chain recombines TRBV11-2 with TRBJ2-3; TRBD1 matches 12 bases. Germline CDR1 reads SGHAT; CDR2 reads FQNNGV. V was clipped by 1 base and J by 2 bases; unmatched bases: 4. CDR3 length: 17 amino acids. CDR3: CASSLGGDRGPTDTQYF. CDR3 DNA sequence: TGTGCCAGCAGCTTAGGAGGGGACAGGGGGCCCACAGATACGCAGTATTTT.

Many counts were recorded for this clonotype. The V call is TRBV6-1, the J call TRBJ2-1, with 9 bases lining up with TRBD1. Trimming removed 5 bases from V and 6 bases from J; junction bases left unmatched: 8. The CDR3 runs 15 residues. Germline V lookup: CDR1 MNHNS, CDR2 SASEGT. The CDR3 region has the DNA TGTGCCAGCAGTAAACAGGGGGCGTTGATCAATGAGCAGTTCTTC. The encoded protein is CASSKQGALINEQFF.